The source of this TCR beta chain is a study of cytotoxic CD8 clonotypes in ibrutinib-treated CLL. Study-level results: Once treatment began, public clonotypes, which were uncommon, contracted or stayed stable. A rise in clonality was seen at ibrutinib response, and a fall back toward baseline was seen at progression.

Profiling relied on immunoSEQ multiplex PCR, and the TCRdb table lists in-frame clones only, not all of them. Of 20,000 to 30,000 clones detected, roughly 70% appear once; the ten largest clones hold 40% to 50%. The germline V and J ends were trimmed by 5 bases and 5 bases, with 20 bases remaining between them. The CDR3 length is 15 residues. Looked up from germline, CDR1 is SGHRS and CDR2 is YFSETQ. As regards this clone: Its antigen remains unknown.

The J gene is TRBJ2-7, the V gene TRBV5-1; unclear D gene. The material sequenced was PBMCs, taken after 12 months of ibrutinib treatment. This receptor was taken from a human donor with chronic lymphocytic leukemia. CDR3 residues: CASSSLGFSYDEQYF. In nucleotides, the CDR3 is TGCGCCAGCAGTTCCCTAGGGTTCTCTTACGACGAGCAGTACTTC.